A single TCR beta chain is shown here with its context. Trimming took off 3 bases at V and 4 bases at J, with 6 bases between the two ends. The CDR3 spans 12 residues. The germline CDR1 and CDR2 sequences are WSHSY and SAAADI. These data come from a study of blood T cell repertoires in COVID-19. Original handling: Amplification of reference gene primers was used by the study to estimate nucleated cell counts. The assay was immunoSEQ multiplex PCR, and TCRdb's table has in-frame clones only and misses some. That table is the source of V, J and clone size, and D and trimming were worked out from the DNA. The data contain 13,000 to 15,000 clones, around 87% of them singletons.

The specimen was peripheral blood. The chain combines TRBV10-2 with TRBJ2-5, with D perhaps TRBD1 (6 bases). The sequence derives from a human donor in a cohort sampled during active COVID-19. This chain's CDR3 is CASSDRGETQYF. For the CDR3, the DNA is TGCGCCAGCAGTGACAGGGGAGAGACCCAGTACTTC.